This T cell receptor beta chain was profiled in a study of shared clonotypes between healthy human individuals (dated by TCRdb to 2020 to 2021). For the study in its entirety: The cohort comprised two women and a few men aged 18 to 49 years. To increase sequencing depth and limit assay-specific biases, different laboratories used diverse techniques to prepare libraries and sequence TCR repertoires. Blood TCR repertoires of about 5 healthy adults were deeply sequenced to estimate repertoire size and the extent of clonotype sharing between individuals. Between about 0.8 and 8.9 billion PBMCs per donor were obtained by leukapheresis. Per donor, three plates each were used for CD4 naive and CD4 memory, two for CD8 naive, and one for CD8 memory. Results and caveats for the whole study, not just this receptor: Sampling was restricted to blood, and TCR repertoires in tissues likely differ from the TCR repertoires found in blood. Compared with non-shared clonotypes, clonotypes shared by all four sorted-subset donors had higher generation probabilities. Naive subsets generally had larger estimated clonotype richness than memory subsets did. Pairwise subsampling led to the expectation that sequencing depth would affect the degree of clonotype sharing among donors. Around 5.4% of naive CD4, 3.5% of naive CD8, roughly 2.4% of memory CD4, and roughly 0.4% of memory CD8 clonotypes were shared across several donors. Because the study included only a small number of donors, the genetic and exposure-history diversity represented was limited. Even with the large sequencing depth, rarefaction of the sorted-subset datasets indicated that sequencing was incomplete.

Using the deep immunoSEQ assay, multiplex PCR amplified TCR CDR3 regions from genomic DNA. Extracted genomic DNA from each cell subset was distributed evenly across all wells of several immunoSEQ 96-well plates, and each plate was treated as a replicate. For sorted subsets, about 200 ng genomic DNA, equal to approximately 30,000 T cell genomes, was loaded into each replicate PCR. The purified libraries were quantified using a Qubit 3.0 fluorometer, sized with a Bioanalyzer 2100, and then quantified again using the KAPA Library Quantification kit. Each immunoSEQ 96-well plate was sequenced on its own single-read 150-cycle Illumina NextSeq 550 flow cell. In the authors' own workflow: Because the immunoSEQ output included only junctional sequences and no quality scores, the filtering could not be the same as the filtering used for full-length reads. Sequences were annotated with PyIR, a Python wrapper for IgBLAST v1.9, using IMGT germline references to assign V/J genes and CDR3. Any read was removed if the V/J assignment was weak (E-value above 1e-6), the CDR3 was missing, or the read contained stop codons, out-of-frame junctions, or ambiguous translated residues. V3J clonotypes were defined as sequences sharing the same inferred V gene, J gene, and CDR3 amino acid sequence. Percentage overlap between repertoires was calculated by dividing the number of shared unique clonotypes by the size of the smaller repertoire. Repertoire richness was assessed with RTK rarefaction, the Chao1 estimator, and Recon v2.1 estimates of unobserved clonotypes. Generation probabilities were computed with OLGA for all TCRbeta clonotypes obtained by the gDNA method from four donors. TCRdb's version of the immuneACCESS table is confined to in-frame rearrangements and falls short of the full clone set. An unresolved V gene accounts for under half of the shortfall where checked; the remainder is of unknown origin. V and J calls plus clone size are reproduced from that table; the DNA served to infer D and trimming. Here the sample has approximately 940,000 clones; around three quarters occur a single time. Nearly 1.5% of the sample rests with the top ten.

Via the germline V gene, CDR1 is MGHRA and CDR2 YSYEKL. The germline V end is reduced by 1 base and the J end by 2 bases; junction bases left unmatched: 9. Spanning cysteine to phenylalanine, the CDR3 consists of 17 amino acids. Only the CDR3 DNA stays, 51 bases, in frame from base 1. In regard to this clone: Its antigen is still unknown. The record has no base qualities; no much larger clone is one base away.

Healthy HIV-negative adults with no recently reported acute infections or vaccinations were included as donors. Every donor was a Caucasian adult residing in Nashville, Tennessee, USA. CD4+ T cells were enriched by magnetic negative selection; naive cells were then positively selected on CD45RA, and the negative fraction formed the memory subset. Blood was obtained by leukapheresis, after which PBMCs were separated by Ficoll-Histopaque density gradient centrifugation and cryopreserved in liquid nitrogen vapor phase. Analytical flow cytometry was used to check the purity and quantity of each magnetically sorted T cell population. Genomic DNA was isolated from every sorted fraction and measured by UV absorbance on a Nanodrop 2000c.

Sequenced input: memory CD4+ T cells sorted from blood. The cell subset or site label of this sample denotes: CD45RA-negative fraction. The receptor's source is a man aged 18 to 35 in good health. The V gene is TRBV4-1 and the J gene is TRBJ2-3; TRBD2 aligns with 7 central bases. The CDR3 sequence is CASSQGGRRGNTDTQYF. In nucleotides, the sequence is TGCGCCAGCAGCCAAGGGGGCCGGCGGGGGAACACAGATACGCAGTATTTT.